Detailed here is one TCR beta chain. No antigen is known for it. No base-level quality is on record; no much larger clone is a single base apart. For sequencing of the TCRbeta CDR3 region, genomic DNA was extracted from the sorted cells. TCRbeta CDR3 regions were sequenced using the immunoSEQ Assay. Not all clones reach the TCRdb copy of this immuneACCESS table, which keeps in-frame sequences only. Checked studies attribute under half of the gap to unresolved V genes and leave the rest unexplained. The table for this sample lists tens of thousands of clones; roughly 87% of them were counted only once. The ten largest clones add up to 0.3% to 0.4% of the sample. From the germline V gene, CDR1 is ENHRY and CDR2 is SYGVKD. V ends up 0 bases short and J 4 bases short, with an unmatched junction base count of 7. The CDR3 has 17 amino acids, counting the end cysteine and phenylalanine. This entry keeps only the CDR3 DNA: 51 bases, framed from base 1.

This record belongs to a study of OX40 agonist ivuxolimab in advanced cancers. Regarding the research as a whole: Ivuxolimab was an agonistic, fully human IgG2 monoclonal antibody directed against OX40 (CD134), a costimulatory receptor. Prior anti-PD-1, anti-PD-L1 or anti-CTLA-4 therapy was permitted, and approximately 40% of dose-escalation patients had received checkpoint inhibitors. Intravenous ivuxolimab was administered to patients every 2 weeks at six dose levels: 0.01, 0.1, 0.3, 1.5, 3 and 10 mg/kg. Peripheral TCRbeta sequencing was intended to test whether TCR sequence diversity was altered and clonal T-cell expansion was caused by ivuxolimab. In the dose-escalation cohort, roughly 80% of patients were male, and the mean age was about 55 years, with a range of about 20 to 90. Partial responses were achieved by three dose-escalation patients, of whom one had hepatocellular carcinoma and two had cutaneous melanoma. The paper describes the monotherapy dose-escalation part (N ≈ 49 patients) of the phase I trial of ivuxolimab. Among the roughly 52 dose-escalation patients, some 20 had hepatocellular carcinoma, around 15 melanoma, 9 renal cell carcinoma and 9 head and neck cancer.

The trial excluded patients who had a history of autoimmune disease or who were on systemic immunosuppression. In every dose cohort, peripheral blood was drawn for TCR sequencing at baseline, cycle 4 day 1, and cycle 7 day 1. Samples came from an open-label, multicenter, first-in-human phase I dose-escalation trial of ivuxolimab. Adults with locally advanced or metastatic melanoma, renal cell, hepatocellular, or head and neck squamous cell carcinoma were enrolled in the trial. CD4+ and CD8+ T cells were sorted separately from peripheral blood before TCR sequencing. Broad study findings and their caveats: Low levels of normalized T-cell clonal expansion were also shown by some nonresponding patients. After ivuxolimab, more expanded clones were found on average in CD8+ T cells than in CD4+ T cells. At doses from 0.1 to 3.0 mg/kg, clonal expansion was seen in both CD4+ and CD8+ blood T cells between baseline and week 6. The antigen specificity of the clonally expanded peripheral T cells was not determined. In the 0.1-3.0 mg/kg groups, partial responders were among the patients with the lowest normalized peripheral clonal expansion, particularly in CD8+ T cells.

The rearranged chain carries TRBV10-3 and TRBJ1-5; TRBD1 matches 9 bases in the middle. This sequence originates from an adult with an advanced solid tumor such as melanoma, head and neck, liver or kidney cancer. The specimen comprised CD4+ or CD8+ T cells sorted from blood, sampled in a trial of the OX40 agonist ivuxolimab. The CDR3 here reads CAISESSGTGWNQPQHF. The base sequence is TGTGCCATCAGTGAGTCGAGCGGGACAGGGTGGAATCAGCCCCAGCATTTT.